One sample yielded the 3 T cell receptor beta chains listed below, sequenced in a study of blood T cells in healthy people across ages. It was with a sample-barcoded 5' primer and a J-beta primer mix that a second PCR of roughly 7 to 12 cycles was run. TCRdb analysed the 5' RACE reads with MiXCR anew, one entry per CDR3 protein. The sample records some 900,000 distinct CDR3 sequences, approximately 49% being singletons. Sequencing was done on a sample of blood. Receptor source: a man aged 30 to 45 in good health.

This clonotype was recorded a few times. The V and J genes are TRBV2 and TRBJ2-1; perhaps TRBD1 as D (6 bases). V dropped 7 bases and J dropped 8 bases, with 21 bases sitting between them. This CDR3 spans 15 amino acids. CDR1 and CDR2 from the germline V gene are SNHLY and FYNNEI. The CDR3 bases are TGTGCCAGCAATCCTACCGGGGATCCAGGGGATGAGCAGTTCTTC. This sequence encodes CASNPTGDPGDEQFF.

The gene calls are TRBV28 and TRBJ2-1, with 8 bases identical to TRBD2. There are 15 residues in the CDR3. Per the germline V gene, CDR1 is MDHEN and CDR2 is SYDVKM. The V segment lost 5 bases and the J segment 7 bases; nucleotides outside the gene matches: 10. CDR3 sequence (DNA): TGTGCCAGCAGTGGGAGACTAGCGAGGGCGAATGAGCAGTTCTTC. The encoded protein is CASSGRLARANEQFF. Full variable domain (remainder filled in from reference TRBV28 and TRBJ2-1): DVKVTQSSRYLVKRTGEKVFLECVQDMDHENMFWYRQDPGLGLRLIYFSYDVKMKEKGDIPEGYSVSREKKERFSLILESASTNQTSMYLCASSGRLARANEQFFGPGTRLTVL.

This clonotype was counted between two and nine times. The chain carries TRBV20-1 and TRBJ2-5; D is possibly TRBD1 (5 bases). The end of the DNA fits TRBJ2-7 better, so the J call may be wrong. Germline-derived CDR1 and CDR2 are DFQATT and SNEGSKA (reference sequence). CDR3 length: 10 residues. The CDR3 region has the DNA TGCAGTGCTGCAGGGTACGAGCAGTACTTC. Amino acid sequence: CSAAGYEQYF.